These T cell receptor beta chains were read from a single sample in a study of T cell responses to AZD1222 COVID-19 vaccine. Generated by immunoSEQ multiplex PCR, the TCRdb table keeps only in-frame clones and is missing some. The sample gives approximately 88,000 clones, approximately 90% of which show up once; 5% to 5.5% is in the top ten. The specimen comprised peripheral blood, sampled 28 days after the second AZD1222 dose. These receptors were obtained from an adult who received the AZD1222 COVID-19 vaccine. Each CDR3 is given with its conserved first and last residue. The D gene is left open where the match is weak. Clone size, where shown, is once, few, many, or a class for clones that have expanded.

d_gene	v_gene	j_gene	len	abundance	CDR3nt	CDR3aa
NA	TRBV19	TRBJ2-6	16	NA	TGTGCCAGTAGTGGGCGGACGGACTCTGGGGCCAACGTCCTGACTTTC	CASSGRTDSGANVLTF
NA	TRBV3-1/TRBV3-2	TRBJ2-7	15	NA	TGTGCCAGCAGCCAGATGGCACTGTCGGGCTACGAGCAGTACTTC	CASSQMALSGYEQYF
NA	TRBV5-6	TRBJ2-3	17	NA	TGTGCCAGCAGCTTGACAGGGATAGGTAGGAAGGGAGATACGCAGTATTTT	CASSLTGIGRKGDTQYF
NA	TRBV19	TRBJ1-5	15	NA	TGTGCCAGTAGTATCGGGCAGGGAATGAATCAGCCCCAGCATTTT	CASSIGQGMNQPQHF
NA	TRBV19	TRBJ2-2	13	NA	TGTGCCAGTAGTCCCATCTTAGGCGGGGAGCTGTTTTTT	CASSPILGGELFF
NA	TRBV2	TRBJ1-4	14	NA	TGTGCCAGCAACCTACAGGGTAGGAATGAAAAACTGTTTTTT	CASNLQGRNEKLFF
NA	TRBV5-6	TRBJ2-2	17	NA	TGTGCCAGCAGCTTTGGGGTGACAGAGACGAACACCGGGGAGCTGTTTTTT	CASSFGVTETNTGELFF
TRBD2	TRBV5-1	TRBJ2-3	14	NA	TGCGCCAGCAGACTAGCGGGGGAGGCAGATACGCAGTATTTT	CASRLAGEADTQYF
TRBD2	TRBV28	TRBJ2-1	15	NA	TGTGCCAGCAGTTTACTAGCGGGGGGGCTGGATGAGCAGTTCTTC	CASSLLAGGLDEQFF
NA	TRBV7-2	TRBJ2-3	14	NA	TGTGCCAGCAGCTTAGGGGGATGGAAAGATACGCAGTATTTT	CASSLGGWKDTQYF
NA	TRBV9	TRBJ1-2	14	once	TGTGCCAGCAGCGTAGCTTGGGGGGACTATGGCTACACCTTC	CASSVAWGDYGYTF
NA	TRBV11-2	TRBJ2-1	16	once	TGTGCCAGCAGCCCGCAGGGGTTCGTGTCCTACAATGAGCAGTTCTTC	CASSPQGFVSYNEQFF
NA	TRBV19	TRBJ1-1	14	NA	TGTGCCAGCCGACCCTCTTTGAGCGGCACTGAAGCTTTCTTT	CASRPSLSGTEAFF
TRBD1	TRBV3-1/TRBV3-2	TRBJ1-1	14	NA	TGTGCCAGCAGCCTTAGGGGGCGAAACACTGAAGCTTTCTTT	CASSLRGRNTEAFF
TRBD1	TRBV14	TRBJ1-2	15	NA	TGTGCCAGCAGGTCGGGACAGGGGGCTAACTATGGCTACACCTTC	CASRSGQGANYGYTF
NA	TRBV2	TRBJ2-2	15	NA	TGTGCCAGCAGTGTATTGGGGCCCACTACCGGGGAGCTGTTTTTT	CASSVLGPTTGELFF
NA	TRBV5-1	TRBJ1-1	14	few	TGCGCCAGCAGCCAAAGTTTAAGGAACACTGAAGCTTTCTTT	CASSQSLRNTEAFF
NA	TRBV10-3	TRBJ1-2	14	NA	TGTGCCATCGGGGGGGGAACCAGAACCTATGGCTACACCTTC	CAIGGGTRTYGYTF
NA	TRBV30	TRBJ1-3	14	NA	TGTGCCTGGAGTCGACAGGACTCTGGAAACACCATATATTTT	CAWSRQDSGNTIYF
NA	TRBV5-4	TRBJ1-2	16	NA	TGTGCCAGCAGCTTGGCCGAGGCCCGGGGAAGTGGTGGCTACACCTTC	CASSLAEARGSGGYTF
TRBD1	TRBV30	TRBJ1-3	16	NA	TGTGCCTGGAGTTCCGCAGGGGGCTCCAGTATGAACACCATATATTTT	CAWSSAGGSSMNTIYF
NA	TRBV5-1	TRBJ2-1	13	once	TGCGCCAGCAGCTTATTGGGGTACAATGAGCAGTTCTTC	CASSLLGYNEQFF
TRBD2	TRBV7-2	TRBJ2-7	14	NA	TGTGCCAGCAGCCTGTATAGCGGGGCCTACGAGCAGTACTTC	CASSLYSGAYEQYF
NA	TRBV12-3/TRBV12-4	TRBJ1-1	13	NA	TGTGCCAGCAGTTTAAAGGGGAACACTGAAGCTTTCTTT	CASSLKGNTEAFF
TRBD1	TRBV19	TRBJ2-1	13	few	TGTGCCAGTACCATGACAGGGTGGAATGAGCAGTTCTTC	CASTMTGWNEQFF
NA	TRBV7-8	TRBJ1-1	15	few	TGTGCCAGCAGCCAAGGGACGGTCCGGAACACTGAAGCTTTCTTT	CASSQGTVRNTEAFF
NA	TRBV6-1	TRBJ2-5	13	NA	TGTGCCAGCAGTGAATCGGGGAGGGAGACCCAGTACTTC	CASSESGRETQYF
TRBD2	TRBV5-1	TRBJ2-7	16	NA	TGCGCCAGCAGCTTGGCTTCTAGCGGGGGGCCGTACGAGCAGTACTTC	CASSLASSGGPYEQYF
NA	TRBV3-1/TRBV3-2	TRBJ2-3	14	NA	TGTGCCAGCAGCCTCGGACCTAGCACAGATACGCAGTATTTT	CASSLGPSTDTQYF
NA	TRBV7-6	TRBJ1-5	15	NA	TGTGCCAGCAGCCCGGGGGGGGCTTTCAATCAGCCCCAGCATTTT	CASSPGGAFNQPQHF
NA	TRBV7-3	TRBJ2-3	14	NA	TGTGCCAGCAGCTTAACGGGGGGCCAAGATACGCAGTATTTT	CASSLTGGQDTQYF
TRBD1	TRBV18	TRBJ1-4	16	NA	TGTGCCAGCTCACCCTCCGGGACAGGCGACCGGGAAAAACTGTTTTTT	CASSPSGTGDREKLFF
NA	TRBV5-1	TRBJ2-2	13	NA	TGCGCCAGCAGCTTGTCGGTGGTCGGGGAGCTGTTTTTT	CASSLSVVGELFF
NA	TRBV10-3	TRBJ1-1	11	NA	TGTGCCATTGGTAAGGGCACTGAAGCTTTCTTT	CAIGKGTEAFF
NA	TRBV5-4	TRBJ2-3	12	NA	TGTGCCAGCAGCTTGGCGGGAGATACGCAGTATTTT	CASSLAGDTQYF
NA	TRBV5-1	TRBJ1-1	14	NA	TGCGCCAGCAGCTTGGCCGGGTTTGCCACTGAAGCTTTCTTT	CASSLAGFATEAFF
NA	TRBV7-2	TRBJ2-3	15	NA	TGTGCCAGCAGCTTAGTCACAAAAACCTCCGATACGCAGTATTTT	CASSLVTKTSDTQYF
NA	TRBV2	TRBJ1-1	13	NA	TGTGCCAGCAACATACAGCGGAACACTGAAGCTTTCTTT	CASNIQRNTEAFF
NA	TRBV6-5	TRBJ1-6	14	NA	TGTGCCAGCTCCCGGCCTCCCGGGGATTCACCCCTCCACTTT	CASSRPPGDSPLHF
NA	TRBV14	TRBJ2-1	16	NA	TGTGCCAGCACCTCAAAACCAGGGGTACCCTACAATGAGCAGTTCTTC	CASTSKPGVPYNEQFF
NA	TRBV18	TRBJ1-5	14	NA	TGTGCCAGCTCACCCTCATATAGCAATCAGCCCCAGCATTTT	CASSPSYSNQPQHF
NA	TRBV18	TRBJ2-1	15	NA	TGTGCCAGCTCACCACTGTCGGGGCCCTACAATGAGCAGTTCTTC	CASSPLSGPYNEQFF
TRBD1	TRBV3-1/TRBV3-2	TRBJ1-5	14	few	TGTGCCAGCAGCCAAGGGACAGGGAATCAGCCCCAGCATTTT	CASSQGTGNQPQHF
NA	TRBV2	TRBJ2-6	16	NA	TGTGCCAGCAGTCTCTGGGTGGGATCTGGGGCCAACGTCCTGACTTTC	CASSLWVGSGANVLTF
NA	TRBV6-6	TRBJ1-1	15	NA	TGTGCCAGCAACCACGGGAGGGGGGAGAACACTGAAGCTTTCTTT	CASNHGRGENTEAFF
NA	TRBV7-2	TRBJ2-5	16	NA	TGTGCCAGCAGCTCGGGATCGGGACTTCCTGAAGAGACCCAGTACTTC	CASSSGSGLPEETQYF
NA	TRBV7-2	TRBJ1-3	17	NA	TGTGCCAGCAGCTTATTTGGGGGGCCGAGCTCTGGAAACACCATATATTTT	CASSLFGGPSSGNTIYF